The 19 T cell receptor beta chains listed next were all sequenced from one sample in a study of shared clonotypes between healthy human individuals (TCRdb year 2020). Library preparation used the immunoSEQ multiplex PCR assay. The table comes from immuneACCESS by way of TCRdb, which keeps in-frame sequences with V and J called. Part of the clones is missing from these tables; in studies checked, under half for an unresolved V gene and the rest for unknown reasons. The sample records 2 million to 2.5 million clones, around 95% of which are singletons. The top ten clonotypes cover roughly 0.13% of the sample. Sequenced material: naive CD4+ T cells sorted from blood. The cell subset or site label corresponds to: CD45RA+ positively selected. Receptors originate from a man aged 18 to 29 in good health.

The CDR3 DNA is TGTGCCAGCAGCTTAAACTCCGACTCAACTGAGCAGTTCTTC. It encodes CASSLNSDSTEQFF. The rearrangement joins TRBV7-9 to TRBJ2-1; D gene ambiguous. V shed 2 bases and J shed 9 bases, with 14 bases lying between them. CDR3 length: 14 amino acids. The V gene's germline CDR1 is SEHNR and CDR2 FQNEAQ (reference sequence).

The rearrangement uses TRBV5-1 and TRBJ2-1; D tentatively fits TRBD1 or TRBD2 (6 bases each). This CDR3 comprises 16 residues. CDR1 is SGHRS, CDR2 YFSETQ, per germline. Trimming pared 3 bases from V and 2 bases from J, leaving 15 bases between. In DNA form, the CDR3 reads TGCGCCAGCAGCTGGAAAACGGGGGCTACCTACAATGAGCAGTTCTTC. Its translation: CASSWKTGATYNEQFF.

This clone was seen only once. The rearrangement joins TRBV2 to TRBJ1-2, with D tentatively TRBD1 (5 bases). Trimming took off 4 bases at V and 4 bases at J, with 13 bases between the two ends. The V gene's germline CDR1 is SNHLY and CDR2 FYNNEI. The CDR3 totals 14 residues. The CDR3 DNA follows: TGTGCCAGCAGTGGTAAAGGGAGGGGCTATGGCTACACCTTC. This translates into CASSGKGRGYGYTF.

This sequence joins TRBV6-5 and TRBJ2-5; TRBD2 agrees at 11 bases. V lost 5 bases, J lost 2 bases, and 4 bases stayed unmatched. The CDR3 runs to 15 residues. Per the germline V gene, CDR1 is MNHEY and CDR2 is SVGAGI. CDR3 nucleotide sequence: TGTGCCAGCAGTCCACTAGCGGGGGCACAAGAGACCCAGTACTTC. This sequence encodes CASSPLAGAQETQYF.

The gene calls are TRBV18 and TRBJ1-1; no definite D call. The CDR3 has 15 residues. With 0 bases removed from V and 1 base from J, the gap between germline ends came to 9 bases. The germline V gene has CDR1 KGHSH and CDR2 LQKENI. CDR3 region: CASSPPKVTNTEAFF. As DNA, the CDR3 is TGTGCCAGCTCACCACCGAAAGTGACGAACACTGAAGCTTTCTTT.

CDR3 coding DNA: TGTGCCAGCAGCTCGGTGGGTTCCGGGGCCAACGTCCTGACTTTC. Translated, it gives CASSSVGSGANVLTF. The V call is TRBV5-8, the J call TRBJ2-6; D unresolved. The CDR3 sequence is 15 residues long. Trimming cost V 3 bases and J 4 bases, with 11 bases left between them. The germline gives CDR1 SGHTS, CDR2 YDEGEE.

This clone was seen only once. The chain joins TRBV5-8 to TRBJ1-5, with 9 bases fitting TRBD1. Germline values: CDR1 SGHTS, CDR2 YDEGEE. The trim removed 2 bases at V and 5 bases at J, leaving 5 bases unmatched. This CDR3 spans 15 amino acids. The CDR3 DNA reads as TGTGCCAGCAGCTTAATGGACAGGGGCGATCAGCCCCAGCATTTT. Its translation is CASSLMDRGDQPQHF.

The J gene is TRBJ1-1, the V gene TRBV18; no reliable D call. V was pared by 6 bases and J by 2 bases, with 16 bases between. The germline gives CDR1 KGHSH, CDR2 LQKENI. The CDR3 has 15 amino acids. The CDR3 DNA reads as TGTGCCAGCTCTCAAGCACGGCGCAGAAACACTGAAGCTTTCTTT. Amino acid sequence: CASSQARRRNTEAFF.

CDR3 sequence: CASSLAGDQPQHF. The CDR3 coding sequence is TGTGCCAGCAGTCTGGCTGGGGATCAGCCCCAGCATTTT. J is TRBJ1-5 and V is TRBV6-5; no definite D call. Germline V lookup: CDR1 MNHEY, CDR2 SVGAGI. The V end lost 5 bases, the J end lost 5 bases, and 10 bases lay between the germline ends. The CDR3 length is 13 residues.

DNA of the CDR3: TGTGCCACCAGGCTAGGGGGGCAGGATGAAAAACTGTTTTTT. It is translated as CATRLGGQDEKLFF. This rearrangement joins TRBV15 to TRBJ1-4, with D tentatively TRBD1 (6 bases). The CDR3 length is 14 residues. Germline V gene sequence: CDR1 LNHNV, CDR2 YYDKDF (reference sequence). V lost 6 bases to trimming and J lost 6 bases, with 14 bases between them.

The chain uses TRBV5-1 and TRBJ1-5, with D maybe TRBD1 (5 bases). V dropped 2 bases and J dropped 6 bases, with 12 bases sitting between them. The CDR3 is 14 amino acids. Germline V CDR1 and CDR2: SGHRS, YFSETQ. CDR3 in DNA: TGCGCCAGCAGCTTAGACAGCCCCAGTCAGCCCCAGCATTTT. Translated: CASSLDSPSQPQHF. The full variable domain, rest sourced from reference TRBV5-1 and TRBJ1-5, is KAGVTQTPRYLIKTRGQQVTLSCSPISGHRSVSWYQQTPGQGLQFLFEYFSETQRNKGNFPGRFSGRQFSNSRSEMNVSTLELGDSALYLCASSLDSPSQPQHFGDGTRLSIL.

The chain links TRBV1 to TRBJ1-5. TRBV1 is deemed a pseudogene. The CDR3 has 15 amino acids. CDR3 sequence: CTSSPQSRGNQPQHF. In DNA, the CDR3 is TGCACCAGCAGCCCTCAATCACGGGGCAATCAGCCCCAGCATTTT.

Details on this clone: Other DNA sequences in this sample translate to the same CDR3. The chain carries TRBV9 and TRBJ1-1, with D hard to call. The V end lost 1 base, the J end lost 1 base, and 8 bases lay between the germline ends. The length of the CDR3 is 14 residues. Germline lookup yields CDR1 SGDLS and CDR2 YYNGEE. DNA of the CDR3: TGTGCCAGCAGCGTAAGCCTGGAGAACACTGAAGCTTTCTTT. This codes for CASSVSLENTEAFF.

This sequence joins TRBV9 and TRBJ2-7; D remains ambiguous. The CDR3 spans 14 residues. CDR1 is SGDLS, CDR2 YYNGEE, per germline. V dropped 1 base and J dropped 3 bases, with 11 bases sitting between them. In DNA form, the CDR3 reads TGTGCCAGCAGCGTAAGTGAGGAGAGCTACGAGCAGTACTTC. It translates to CASSVSEESYEQYF.

This clone occurred once. This chain joins TRBV2 and TRBJ2-2, with D perhaps matching TRBD2 (6 bases). CDR3 length equals 14 residues. V lost 5 bases and J lost 4, with 11 bases in between. Looked up from germline, CDR1 is SNHLY and CDR2 is FYNNEI. CDR3 nucleotides: TGTGCCAGCAGTTCCGGGACTCTCACCGGGGAGCTGTTTTTT. This sequence encodes CASSSGTLTGELFF.

The gene calls are TRBV28 and TRBJ2-1, with D possibly being TRBD1 (5 bases). CDR1 MDHEN and CDR2 SYDVKM come from the germline V gene. Trimming removed 6 bases at V and 8 bases at J, with 17 bases between. CDR3 length: 14 amino acids. CDR3 bases: TGTGCCAGCAGAGGCCAGGGCCCGGTATATGAGCAGTTCTTC. Its translation is CASRGQGPVYEQFF.

This chain connects TRBV6-5 to TRBJ2-3; 8 bases line up with TRBD2. The CDR3 sequence is 16 residues long. CDR1 and CDR2 from the germline V gene are MNHEY and SVGAGI. Losses at the gene ends were 1 base for V and 0 bases for J; bases not matched to a gene: 3. The CDR3 reads CASSYWSSGSTDTQYF. In DNA, the CDR3 is TGTGCCAGCAGTTACTGGTCTAGCGGGAGCACAGATACGCAGTATTTT.

The chain uses TRBV7-2 and TRBJ1-6, with 7 bases fitting TRBD1. This CDR3 contains 14 residues. The V and J ends lost 3 bases and 7 bases, in that order; junction bases with no gene match: 3. The germline V gene has CDR1 SGHTA and CDR2 FQGNSA. DNA for the CDR3: TGTGCCAGCAGCTTTGGGACAGCGAATTCACCCCTCCACTTT. Its protein product is CASSFGTANSPLHF.

The rearrangement uses TRBV5-1 and TRBJ2-7; 9 positions match TRBD2. The V gene end was trimmed by 5 bases and the J gene end by 0 bases; junction bases not matched to a gene: 18. This CDR3 spans 19 amino acids. From germline, CDR1 is SGHRS and CDR2 YFSETQ. The CDR3 DNA reads TGCGCCAGCAGTTCTGGAGCGGGGGGCCTCAAAGTGCACTCCTACGAGCAGTACTTC. It codes for CASSSGAGGLKVHSYEQYF.